Listed below are T cell receptor beta chains from one sample, sequenced in a study of T cell responses to AZD1222 COVID-19 vaccine. The protocol was immunoSEQ multiplex PCR, while the TCRdb copy is restricted to in-frame clones and leaves out a portion. The sample has 100,000 to 150,000 clones, less than 95% seen once. Specimen: peripheral blood, collected on day 0 of AZD1222 vaccination. These receptors originate from an adult in good health. CDR3s include the opening cysteine and the closing phenylalanine or tryptophan. The order of the fields is D gene, J gene, V gene, clone size, CDR3 DNA, CDR3 protein. The D gene is left open where the match is weak. Not every row has a clone size; where given, it reads once, few, many or a size class.

-	TRBJ1-4	TRBV6-2/TRBV6-3	-	TGTGCCAGCAGTTACTCCCACGCGGGGGCAACTAATGAAAAACTGTTTTTT	CASSYSHAGATNEKLFF
TRBD1	TRBJ1-6	TRBV5-1	-	TGCGCCAGCAGCTTGGCCGGACAGGGAAATTCACCCCTCCACTTT	CASSLAGQGNSPLHF
-	TRBJ1-1	TRBV15	-	TGTGCCACCAGCAGAGATGGGAGGGGGTTGAACACTGAAGCTTTCTTT	CATSRDGRGLNTEAFF
-	TRBJ2-3	TRBV6-5	-	TGTGCCAGCAGGGCGACAGATACGCAGTATTTT	CASRATDTQYF
-	TRBJ1-5	TRBV4-3	-	TGCGCCAGCAGCCAAGAGGCGGCAGTCAATCAGCCCCAGCATTTT	CASSQEAAVNQPQHF
TRBD2	TRBJ2-5	TRBV28	-	TGTGCCAGCAGTCCGACCTTGGGGGGGAGAGAGACCCAGTACTTC	CASSPTLGGRETQYF
-	TRBJ1-1	TRBV5-4	-	TGTGCCAGCAGCTTGGTACTGAACACTGAAGCTTTCTTT	CASSLVLNTEAFF
-	TRBJ2-7	TRBV6-5	-	TGTGCCAGCTGGGCGGACACAACCTACTACGAGCAGTACTTC	CASWADTTYYEQYF
-	TRBJ2-1	TRBV7-9	-	TGTGCCAGCAGCTTTTTTCTGGGGTACAATGAGCAGTTCTTC	CASSFFLGYNEQFF
-	TRBJ1-5	TRBV4-1	-	TGCGCCAGCAGCCTTCAGGGGAATAGCAATCAGCCCCAGCATTTT	CASSLQGNSNQPQHF
-	TRBJ1-2	TRBV19	-	TGTGCCAGTAGTATCGGCCGGACCTATGGCTACACCTTC	CASSIGRTYGYTF
TRBD1	TRBJ2-7	TRBV28	-	TGTGCCAGCAGTCCCCCCCCGACAGGGCGAAGCTCCTACGAGCAGTACTTC	CASSPPPTGRSSYEQYF
TRBD1	TRBJ1-5	TRBV24-1	-	TGTGCCACCAGTCAATCCCAGGGGGCTAGCAATCAGCCCCAGCATTTT	CATSQSQGASNQPQHF
-	TRBJ1-1	TRBV5-1	once	TGCGCCAGCAGCTATATGACAGGAACCGAAGCTTTCTTT	CASSYMTGTEAFF
TRBD2	TRBJ2-7	TRBV30	-	TGTGCCTGGAATTTCCGGGGACATCGGGAGGGGGAGCAGTACTTC	CAWNFRGHREGEQYF
-	TRBJ2-3	TRBV13	few	TGTGCCAGCAGCTCCTATCTCGTCAGCACAGATACGCAGTATTTT	CASSSYLVSTDTQYF
TRBD2	TRBJ2-2	TRBV19	once	TGTGCCAGTAGTGACTCGGGACTACCCACCGGGGAGCTGTTTTTT	CASSDSGLPTGELFF
-	TRBJ1-6	TRBV5-6	-	TGTGCCAGCAGCTTGTCCTTCAACACTGGGAATTCACCCCTCCACTTT	CASSLSFNTGNSPLHF
-	TRBJ1-1	TRBV7-6	-	TGTGCCAGCAGCTTAGTTCCCGCAGCGGGGACTGAAGCTTTCTTT	CASSLVPAAGTEAFF
-	TRBJ2-2	TRBV4-3	-	TGCGCCAGCAGCCATGCCGGGACCGGGTTCGCCGGGGAGCTGTTTTTT	CASSHAGTGFAGELFF
-	TRBJ1-2	TRBV4-3	-	TGCGCCAGCAGCCAAGATGCCGGAAACTATGGCTACACCTTC	CASSQDAGNYGYTF
-	TRBJ2-1	TRBV28	-	TGTGCCAGCACCACTTGGGGCGCGGATGAGCAGTTCTTC	CASTTWGADEQFF
TRBD2	TRBJ2-1	TRBV5-4	-	TGTGCCAGCAGCTTAAGACTAGCGGGGGGGCCCGATGAGCAGTTCTTC	CASSLRLAGGPDEQFF
-	TRBJ1-5	TRBV5-1	-	TGCGCCAGCAGCCCTCTAGGGCCGGGGCCCCAGCATTTT	CASSPLGPGPQHF
-	TRBJ2-5	TRBV5-8	-	TGTGCCAGCAGCTTGTACGAGGAAGAGACCCAGTACTTC	CASSLYEEETQYF
-	TRBJ2-2	TRBV7-8	-	TGTGCCAGCAGCTTAGGGGGGTCAGGGACCGGGGAGCTGTTTTTT	CASSLGGSGTGELFF
-	TRBJ1-3	TRBV6-5	-	TGTGCCAGCAGTTACTCGACCGGATCTGGAAACACCATATATTTT	CASSYSTGSGNTIYF
-	TRBJ1-3	TRBV5-1	-	TGCGCCAGCAGCCTGGACGGCCGCTCTGGAAACACCATATATTTT	CASSLDGRSGNTIYF
-	TRBJ2-7	TRBV7-9	-	TGTGCCAGCAGCTTATTCGGTGACAGGGACTACTACGAGCAGTACTTC	CASSLFGDRDYYEQYF
-	TRBJ2-7	TRBV7-2	-	TGTGCCAGCACCAAGTCTGCCGATTACGAGCAGTACTTC	CASTKSADYEQYF
-	TRBJ1-2	TRBV12-5	-	TGTGCTAGTGCCCTAGAGTACTATGGCTACACCTTC	CASALEYYGYTF
-	TRBJ1-5	TRBV28	-	TGTGCCAGCAGTTTACCCGAGAGAAGGCCCCAGCATTTT	CASSLPERRPQHF
-	TRBJ1-1	TRBV5-8	-	TGTGCCAGCAGATCTGGACCCCAGGGGTTTAGTGAAGCTTTCTTT	CASRSGPQGFSEAFF
-	TRBJ2-1	TRBV7-9	-	TGTGCCAGCAGCTTAAGTCCTGGGAGCTCCTACAATGAGCAGTTCTTC	CASSLSPGSSYNEQFF
-	TRBJ1-1	TRBV6-4	-	TGTGCCAGCACTGTGAAATCGGAAGGGGACCCATGGAACACTGAAGCTTTCTTT	CASTVKSEGDPWNTEAFF
-	TRBJ1-6	TRBV5-6	-	TGTGCCAGCAGCGAAGGAACCGGGTCCTATAATTCACCCCTCCACTTT	CASSEGTGSYNSPLHF
TRBD1	TRBJ2-1	TRBV19	once	TGTGCCAGTAGTATAGTGGCAGGGGGTGTGAATGAGCAGTTCTTC	CASSIVAGGVNEQFF
TRBD2	TRBJ2-6	TRBV3-1/TRBV3-2	-	TGTGCCAGCACCTTAACGGGGGGAGCTGGGGCCAACGTCCTGACTTTC	CASTLTGGAGANVLTF
-	TRBJ1-3	TRBV7-8	-	TGTGCCAGCAGCTCCCACCCTGGAAACACCATATATTTT	CASSSHPGNTIYF
-	TRBJ2-2	TRBV9	-	TGTGCCAGCAGCGTAGGCCAGGCTGGCACCGGGGAGCTGTTTTTT	CASSVGQAGTGELFF
TRBD1	TRBJ2-5	TRBV7-9	-	TGTGCCAGCAGCCGTCCACAGGGGGCGGGGGAGACCCAGTACTTC	CASSRPQGAGETQYF
TRBD2	TRBJ2-3	TRBV9	-	TGTGCCAGCAGCGTGCGGGGGGCTAGCACAGATACGCAGTATTTT	CASSVRGASTDTQYF
-	TRBJ1-2	TRBV28	-	TGTGCCACCCTGGGGGAGGGGGGGACTAACTATGGCCACACCTTC	CATLGEGGTNYGHTF
-	TRBJ1-4	TRBV30	-	TGTGCCTGGGATGTGGGGGGGGGTGTTGAAAAACTGTTTTTT	CAWDVGGGVEKLFF
-	TRBJ2-5	TRBV27	once	TGTGCCAGCAGTTCGCCGGGACTAGGGGGCCGGACCCAGTACTTC	CASSSPGLGGRTQYF
-	TRBJ2-7	TRBV4-1	-	TGCGCCAGCAGCCAAGCAGAAAGTTCCTACGAGCAGTACTTC	CASSQAESSYEQYF
-	TRBJ2-2	TRBV29-1	once	TGCAGCGTCTGGGGTGGGGAAGCGAACACCGGGGAGCTGTTTTTT	CSVWGGEANTGELFF
TRBD1	TRBJ2-1	TRBV11-2	-	TGTGCCAGCAGCAGCATCAGGGGGCCGGGAGAGCAGTTCTTC	CASSSIRGPGEQFF
-	TRBJ1-2	TRBV29-1	-	TGCAGCGTTGGACGGAGTTATGGCTACACCTTC	CSVGRSYGYTF
-	TRBJ2-3	TRBV6-4	-	TGTGCCAGCAGCTTCGAGGCACACCTAGCAGCCCCTTCGCAGTATTTT	CASSFEAHLAAPSQYF